Listed below are T cell receptor beta chains from one sample, sequenced in a study of blood T cell repertoires in COVID-19. Assay: immunoSEQ multiplex PCR; the TCRdb copy retains only in-frame clones and omits some. Counted here are roughly 130,000 clones, about four fifths occurring once; the ten biggest clones make up more than 9.5%. The sample was peripheral blood. The receptors were sampled from a man aged 35 to 55 with active or convalescent COVID-19. The CDR3 runs from the conserved cysteine through the conserved F or W. D genes are given only for firm matches. Some rows mark clone size as missing; the rest say once, few, many or name a class of expanded clone.

clone size	V gene	D gene	J gene	CDR3 length	CDR3 DNA	CDR3 protein
.	TRBV13	.	TRBJ2-5	14	TGTGCCAGCAGGTACGGGCCGGAGGGGGAGACCCAGTACTTC	CASRYGPEGETQYF
.	TRBV6-4	TRBD1	TRBJ2-1	15	TGTGCCAGCAGTGACTACGACAGGGGTGTCGGTGAGCAGTTCTTC	CASSDYDRGVGEQFF
.	TRBV10-3	TRBD2	TRBJ2-5	12	TGTGCCACTGGGACTAGTAAAGAGACCCAGTACTTC	CATGTSKETQYF
.	TRBV6-4	TRBD1	TRBJ1-1	13	TGTGCCAGCAGTATGTCGACAGGGTTGGAAGCTTTCTTT	CASSMSTGLEAFF
.	TRBV5-5	.	TRBJ2-3	13	TGTGCCAGCAGCTTGACAGGCTCGGATACGCAGTATTTT	CASSLTGSDTQYF
.	TRBV5-4	.	TRBJ1-1	12	TGTGCCAGCAGCCTCAGGGACACTGAAGCTTTCTTT	CASSLRDTEAFF
.	TRBV5-1	TRBD1	TRBJ2-7	20	TGCGCCAGCAGCTTGGTAAGACCCGACAGGGGTCCTTCATTTTCCTACGAGCAGTACTTC	CASSLVRPDRGPSFSYEQYF
.	TRBV9	TRBD2	TRBJ2-1	14	TGTGCCAGCAGCACGGGACTAGGGGCCAATGAGCAGTTCTTC	CASSTGLGANEQFF
.	TRBV9	.	TRBJ2-5	14	TGTGCCAGCAGCCCAGGTCTCCACCAAGAGACCCAGTACTTC	CASSPGLHQETQYF
once	TRBV6-1	.	TRBJ1-5	15	TGTGCCAGCAGTGAAGCCTGGGACACTTATCAGCCCCAGCATTTT	CASSEAWDTYQPQHF
.	TRBV18	.	TRBJ2-7	13	TGTGCCAGCTCACCAAACAGGTACAACGAGCAGTACTTC	CASSPNRYNEQYF
.	TRBV7-3	.	TRBJ2-3	15	TGTGCCAGCAGCTTAAACTACATTAGCACAGATACGCAGTATTTT	CASSLNYISTDTQYF
.	TRBV4-3	.	TRBJ2-7	13	TGCGCCAGCAGCCAACAGGAAGGCTACGAGCAGTACTTC	CASSQQEGYEQYF
.	TRBV3-1/TRBV3-2	TRBD2	TRBJ2-7	19	TGTGCCAGCAGCCAAGTGGGGGTAGCGGGGGTTCCGAGCATCTACGAGCAGTACTTC	CASSQVGVAGVPSIYEQYF
.	TRBV6-2/TRBV6-3	.	TRBJ2-5	12	TGTGCCAGCAGCCTGCAGAGGCAGACCCAGTACTTC	CASSLQRQTQYF
.	TRBV12-5	TRBD2	TRBJ2-3	19	TGTGCTAGTGGTTTGGTCCGGACTAGCGGGCCATGGAGCACAGATACGCAGTATTTT	CASGLVRTSGPWSTDTQYF
.	TRBV4-3	TRBD1	TRBJ2-1	14	TGCGCCAGCAGCCAAGAGACAGGGGATGTTGAGCAGTTCTTC	CASSQETGDVEQFF
.	TRBV6-2/TRBV6-3	TRBD1	TRBJ2-3	15	TGTGCCAGCACCCCCGGGACAGGGGGCCTAGATACGCAGTATTTT	CASTPGTGGLDTQYF
.	TRBV19	TRBD1	TRBJ1-4	15	TGTGCCAGTAGAGGAGGACAGGGCCTTAATGAAAAACTGTTTTTT	CASRGGQGLNEKLFF
.	TRBV7-2	TRBD1	TRBJ1-1	15	TGTGCCAGCAGCTTAACAGGGGGCAAGAACACTGAAGCTTTCTTT	CASSLTGGKNTEAFF
.	TRBV10-3	.	TRBJ1-1	13	TGTGCCAGTTCGGAGGACCCGAACACTGAAGCTTTCTTT	CASSEDPNTEAFF
few	TRBV10-3	TRBD1	TRBJ1-4	15	TGTGCCATCAGCCGGACAGGGGGCAATAATGAAAAACTGTTTTTT	CAISRTGGNNEKLFF
.	TRBV12-5	TRBD1	TRBJ2-1	14	TGTGCTAGTGGTTTGGGTGACAGGGGAAGTGAGCAGTTCTTC	CASGLGDRGSEQFF
.	TRBV4-3	.	TRBJ1-3	15	TGCGCCAGCAGCCAAGATCGTCAGGGTGGAAACACCATATATTTT	CASSQDRQGGNTIYF
.	TRBV5-1	.	TRBJ1-2	13	TGCGCCAGCAGCCCGCAGGGTGACTATGGCTACACCTTC	CASSPQGDYGYTF
few	TRBV10-3	.	TRBJ1-1	14	TGTGCCATCAGTGAAACGACAGCAGGTTCTGAAGCTTTCTTT	CAISETTAGSEAFF
.	TRBV6-5	TRBD1	TRBJ2-5	16	TGTGCCAGCAGTTACTCCGGGACAGGGGGAGAAGAGACCCAGTACTTC	CASSYSGTGGEETQYF
.	TRBV25-1	TRBD1	TRBJ2-1	15	TGTGCCAGCAGCGCAGACCGGACAGGAACTGGGAGTCAGTTCTTC	CASSADRTGTGSQFF
once	TRBV28	TRBD2	TRBJ2-2	16	TGTGCCAGCAGTTTTTCGGGGGGGCGCGCCACCGGGGAGCTGTTTTTT	CASSFSGGRATGELFF
few	TRBV12-5	TRBD1	TRBJ1-2	13	TGTGCTAGTGGTGCCAGGACAGGGTACGGCTACACCTTC	CASGARTGYGYTF
.	TRBV5-4	.	TRBJ2-3	16	TGTGCCAGCGGACTTGAGGGGGGGATTAGCACAGATACGCAGTATTTT	CASGLEGGISTDTQYF
.	TRBV6-6	TRBD1	TRBJ1-5	15	TGTGCCAGCATTGACTCGGGACAGACCAATCAGCCCCAGCATTTT	CASIDSGQTNQPQHF
few	TRBV10-2	.	TRBJ1-3	17	TGCGCCAGCAGTGATTCGTCGAGAGTGAGCTCTGGAAACACCATATATTTT	CASSDSSRVSSGNTIYF
.	TRBV19	.	TRBJ2-4	14	TGTGCCAGTAGTATGGCAGGGAACCTAAACATTCAGTACTTC	CASSMAGNLNIQYF
.	TRBV29-1	TRBD1	TRBJ2-7	13	TGCAGCGTGGGACAGGGAGCCCCCTACGAGCAGTACTTC	CSVGQGAPYEQYF
.	TRBV5-1	.	TRBJ1-4	15	TGCGCCAGCAGCTTGGAGCAGGGTACTAATGAAAAACTGTTTTTT	CASSLEQGTNEKLFF
.	TRBV20-1	.	TRBJ2-7	11	TGCAGTGCTAGAATACTCTACGAGCAGTACTTC	CSARILYEQYF
.	TRBV5-1	.	TRBJ1-2	15	TGCGCCAGCAGCTTGGGGGAACAGGTCACCTTTGGCTACACCTTC	CASSLGEQVTFGYTF
.	TRBV11-2	TRBD2	TRBJ2-1	15	TGTGCCAGCAGCTCCTCCGGACTAGCTTACAATGAGCAGTTCTTC	CASSSSGLAYNEQFF
few	TRBV24-1	TRBD2	TRBJ2-3	17	TGTGCCACCAGTGAGGCCGGGACTAGCGGATCAGCAGATACGCAGTATTTT	CATSEAGTSGSADTQYF
.	TRBV7-2	.	TRBJ2-7	15	TGTGCCAGCAGCTTAGAACAGGGCAGTACCTACGAGCAGTACTTC	CASSLEQGSTYEQYF
few	TRBV12-3/TRBV12-4	.	TRBJ1-2	11	TGTGCCAGCAGGTCCGGTGAGGGCTACACCTTC	CASRSGEGYTF
.	TRBV7-9	.	TRBJ2-5	14	TGTGCCAGCAGCTTAGTGGGAGCACAAGAGACCCAGTACTTC	CASSLVGAQETQYF
.	TRBV7-2	.	TRBJ1-6	15	TGTGCCAGCAGCTTAGGAGAATCCTATAATTCACCCCTCCACTTT	CASSLGESYNSPLHF
many	TRBV5-1	.	TRBJ1-4	15	TGCGCCAGCAGCTCAGGACAGTCTTTAGGGGAAAAACTGTTTTTT	CASSSGQSLGEKLFF
few	TRBV7-7	.	TRBJ2-3	15	TGTGCCAGCAGCCCCGGGACAAGTAGCACAGATACGCAGTATTTT	CASSPGTSSTDTQYF
.	TRBV7-9	.	TRBJ2-3	14	TGTGCCAGCAGCAGTCTAGCGAGCACAGATACGCAGTATTTT	CASSSLASTDTQYF
.	TRBV18	.	TRBJ2-7	14	TGTGCCAGCTCACTCCGGGACACTTACAACGAGCAGTACTTC	CASSLRDTYNEQYF
.	TRBV10-3	.	TRBJ1-3	13	TGTGCCATCAGAGGGACAACTGGAAACACCATATATTTT	CAIRGTTGNTIYF
.	TRBV4-1	.	TRBJ2-2	14	TGCGCCAGCAGCCAAGGTCTCAACACCGGGGAGCTGTTTTTT	CASSQGLNTGELFF
.	TRBV14	.	TRBJ1-1	13	TGTGCCAGCAGCCTGGACAGAACTATCGAAGCTTTCTTT	CASSLDRTIEAFF